Listed below are T cell receptor beta chains from one sample, sequenced in a study of cytomegalovirus exposure and HLA in healthy donors. Libraries were prepared by immunoSEQ multiplex PCR; TCRdb keeps only in-frame clonotypes and omits some of them. The sample features about 110,000 clones, with less than 4.5% in its top ten. Sequenced material: PBMCs. These receptors all come from a man aged 25-45 years in good health and CMV-seronegative. Each CDR3 is given with its conserved first and last residue.

j_gene: TRBJ2-7; v_gene: TRBV4-1; len: 12; CDR3aa: CASSPGGYEQYF
j_gene: TRBJ1-2; v_gene: TRBV18; len: 15; CDR3aa: CASSPQGELNYGYTF
j_gene: TRBJ2-3; v_gene: TRBV2; len: 16; CDR3aa: CASSEVRLSAPDTQYF
j_gene: TRBJ2-1; v_gene: TRBV7-3; len: 15; CDR3aa: CASSTLAASYNEQFF
j_gene: TRBJ2-3; v_gene: TRBV29-1; len: 14; CDR3aa: CSVVSGSSTDTQYF
j_gene: TRBJ1-4; v_gene: TRBV19; len: 18; CDR3aa: CASHSGAPRRIANEKLFF
j_gene: TRBJ2-2; v_gene: TRBV9; len: 15; CDR3aa: CASSVDRGGTGELFF
j_gene: TRBJ1-1; v_gene: TRBV19; len: 15; CDR3aa: CASSLLDRLNTEAFF
j_gene: TRBJ2-1; v_gene: TRBV11-2; len: 16; CDR3aa: CASSSAGRGFYNEQFF
j_gene: TRBJ2-7; v_gene: TRBV27; len: 16; CDR3aa: CASRKLPRDRSYEQYF
j_gene: TRBJ1-6; v_gene: TRBV7-9; len: 15; CDR3aa: CASSLMTGGNSPLHF
j_gene: TRBJ2-7; v_gene: TRBV30; len: 17; CDR3aa: CAWSPPTGTGISYEQYF
j_gene: TRBJ1-2; v_gene: TRBV6-5; len: 14; CDR3aa: CASSYGTKRGGYTF
j_gene: TRBJ2-3; v_gene: TRBV12-5; len: 15; CDR3aa: CASAPGGSRTDTQYF
j_gene: TRBJ1-2; v_gene: TRBV27; len: 13; CDR3aa: CASGRGLGYGYTF
j_gene: TRBJ1-5; v_gene: TRBV7-9; len: 17; CDR3aa: CASSLSPGRMGNQPQHF
j_gene: TRBJ2-7; v_gene: TRBV7-9; len: 14; CDR3aa: CASSLLSQSYEQYF
j_gene: TRBJ1-1; v_gene: TRBV14; len: 13; CDR3aa: CASSQELNTEAFF
j_gene: TRBJ2-3; v_gene: TRBV10-3; len: 16; CDR3aa: CAISRTPPSGGDTQYF
j_gene: TRBJ2-6; v_gene: TRBV2; len: 21; CDR3aa: CASSEGGTGLIRGSGANVLTF
j_gene: TRBJ2-5; v_gene: TRBV5-1; len: 13; CDR3aa: CASSLGSGETQYF
j_gene: TRBJ2-3; v_gene: TRBV7-9; len: 15; CDR3aa: CASSAGLAGSDTQYF
j_gene: TRBJ1-3; v_gene: TRBV25-1; len: 15; CDR3aa: CASSGNRGLGNTIYF
j_gene: -; v_gene: TRBV5-1; len: 15; CDR3aa: CASSFSGTSSYEQYF